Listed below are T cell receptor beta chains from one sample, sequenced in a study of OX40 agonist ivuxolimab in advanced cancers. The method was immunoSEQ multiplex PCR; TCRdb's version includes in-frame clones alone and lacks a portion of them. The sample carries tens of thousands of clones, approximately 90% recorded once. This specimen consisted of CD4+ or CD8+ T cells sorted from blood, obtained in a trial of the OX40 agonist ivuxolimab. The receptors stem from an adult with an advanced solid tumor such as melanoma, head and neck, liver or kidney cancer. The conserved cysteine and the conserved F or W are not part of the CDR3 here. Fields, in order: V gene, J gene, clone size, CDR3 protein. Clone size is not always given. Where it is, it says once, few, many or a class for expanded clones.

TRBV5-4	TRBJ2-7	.	ASSLAGGIYEQY
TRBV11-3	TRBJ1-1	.	ASSSRDTEAF
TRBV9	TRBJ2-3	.	ASSAGTSGGAGTDTQY
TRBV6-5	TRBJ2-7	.	ASSYSQNEQY
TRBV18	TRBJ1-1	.	ASSLATGTSEAF
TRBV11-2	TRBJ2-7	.	ASNQLADAYEQY
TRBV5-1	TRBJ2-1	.	ASSLSGLAGANYNEQF
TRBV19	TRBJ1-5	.	ASRPGQENNQPQH
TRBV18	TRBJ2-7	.	ASSPVAGGTYEQY
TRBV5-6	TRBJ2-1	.	ASSWDRDNEQF
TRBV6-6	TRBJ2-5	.	ASSRTGFQETQY
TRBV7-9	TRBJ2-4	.	ASSQYQNIQY
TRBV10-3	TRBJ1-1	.	AISRGPPNTEAF
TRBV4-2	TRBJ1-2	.	ASSQERTPGYGYT
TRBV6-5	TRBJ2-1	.	ASRMGLASGWEQF
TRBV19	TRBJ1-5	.	ASSSPGTGQPQH
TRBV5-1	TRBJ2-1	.	ASSLTSGPSSYNEQF
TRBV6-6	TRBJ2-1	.	ASSDRQGPYNEQF
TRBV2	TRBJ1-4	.	ASSAKGNEKLF
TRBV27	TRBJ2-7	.	ASSLARGTSEQY
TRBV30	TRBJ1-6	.	ALMRAANSPLH
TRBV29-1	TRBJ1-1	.	SVGVLGNTEAF
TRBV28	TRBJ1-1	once	ASSLSVGMRTEAF